The subject of this entry is one TCR beta chain. Sequencing used immunoSEQ multiplex PCR; TCRdb keeps in-frame clones, though not all of them. This table has roughly 100,000 clones, roughly 90% appearing once. V lost 5 bases, J lost 5 bases, and 15 bases lay in between. This CDR3 has 15 residues. CDR1 is SGHVS and CDR2 is FQNEAQ in the germline V gene. The data belong to a study of OX40 agonist ivuxolimab in advanced cancers. Across the whole study: Ivuxolimab doses were 0.01, 0.1, 0.3, 1.5, 3 or 10 mg/kg every 2 weeks. Cohort: 65% to 90% men, mean age about 60, aged about 20 to 90.

The clonotype was recovered from an adult with an advanced solid tumor such as melanoma, head and neck, liver or kidney cancer. This specimen was CD4+ or CD8+ T cells sorted from blood, taken in a trial of the OX40 agonist ivuxolimab. The rearrangement joins TRBV7-8 to TRBJ1-4; D perhaps matches TRBD1 (5 bases). The chain's CDR3 is CASSERGPPNEKLFF. For the CDR3, the DNA is TGTGCCAGCAGCGAAAGGGGCCCTCCAAATGAAAAACTGTTTTTT.